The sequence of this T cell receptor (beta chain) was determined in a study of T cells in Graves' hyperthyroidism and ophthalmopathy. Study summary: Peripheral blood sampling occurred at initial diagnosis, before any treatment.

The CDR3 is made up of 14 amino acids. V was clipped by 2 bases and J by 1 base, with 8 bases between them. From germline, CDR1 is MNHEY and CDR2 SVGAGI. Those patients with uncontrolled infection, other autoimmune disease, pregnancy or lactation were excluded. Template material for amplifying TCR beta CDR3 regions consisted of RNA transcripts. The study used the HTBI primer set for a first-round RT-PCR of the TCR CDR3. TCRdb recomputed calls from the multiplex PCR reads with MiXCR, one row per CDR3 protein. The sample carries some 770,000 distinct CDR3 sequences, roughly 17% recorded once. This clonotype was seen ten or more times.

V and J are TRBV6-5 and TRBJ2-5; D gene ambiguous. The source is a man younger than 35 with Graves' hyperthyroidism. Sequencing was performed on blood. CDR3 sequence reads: CASSYVGGQETQYF. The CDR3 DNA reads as TGTGCCAGCAGTTACGTCGGCGGCCAAGAGACCCAGTACTTC.